These T cell receptor beta chains were read from a single sample in a study of cytomegalovirus exposure and HLA in healthy donors. The method was immunoSEQ multiplex PCR; TCRdb's version includes in-frame clones alone and lacks a portion of them. Of over 120,000 clones listed, 78% are singletons. The material sequenced was PBMCs. These receptors came from a female donor in good health and CMV-seronegative. CDR3s include the opening cysteine and the closing phenylalanine or tryptophan. D genes are given only for firm matches. Part of the rows lack a size; the others show once, few, many or a class for expanded clones.

V gene	clone size	CDR3 length	D gene	J gene	CDR3 protein	CDR3 DNA
TRBV5-1	NA	15	NA	TRBJ2-7	CASSPRGPRAYEQYF	TGCGCCAGCAGCCCTCGTGGTCCCCGGGCCTACGAGCAGTACTTC
TRBV7-9	NA	16	NA	TRBJ2-7	CASIPGRGYGKNEQYF	TGTGCCAGCATCCCCGGGCGGGGATACGGGAAAAATGAGCAGTACTTC
TRBV28	NA	13	NA	TRBJ2-7	CASQDSLPYEQYF	TGTGCCAGCCAAGACAGCCTACCCTACGAGCAGTACTTC
TRBV7-2	once	12	NA	TRBJ1-2	CASSSTAYGYPF	TGTGCCAGCAGCTCGACAGCATATGGCTACCCCTTC
TRBV6-5	NA	14	TRBD1	TRBJ1-5	CASSVRTGDQPQHF	TGTGCCAGCAGCGTCAGGACAGGGGATCAGCCCCAGCATTTT
TRBV10-3	few	13	TRBD1	TRBJ1-2	CAISWDRNYGYTF	TGTGCCATCAGTTGGGACAGGAACTATGGCTACACCTTC
TRBV30	NA	14	NA	TRBJ1-1	CAWTGRTAAGRAFF	TGTGCCTGGACCGGGAGGACAGCGGCTGGGCGGGCTTTCTTT
TRBV7-9	NA	19	TRBD2	TRBJ2-7	CASSDYTSGASTVSYEQYF	TGTGCCAGCAGCGACTATACTAGCGGGGCCTCTACTGTCTCCTACGAGCAGTACTTC
TRBV29-1	NA	12	NA	TRBJ1-3	CSGRDTGNTIYF	TGCAGCGGCCGGGACACTGGAAACACCATATATTTT
TRBV28	NA	12	NA	TRBJ1-2	CASSRQVGDYTF	TGTGCCAGCAGTCGACAGGTCGGAGACTACACCTTC
TRBV10-3	few	12	TRBD1	TRBJ1-1	CAISNTGVGAFF	TGTGCCATCAGCAATACAGGGGTGGGAGCTTTCTTT
TRBV14	NA	13	NA	TRBJ1-2	CASSRSGYAGYTF	TGTGCCAGCAGCCGGTCAGGGTATGCCGGCTACACCTTC
TRBV5-1	NA	13	TRBD1	TRBJ1-2	CASSFGDRESYTF	TGCGCCAGCAGCTTTGGGGACAGGGAAAGCTACACCTTC
TRBV30	NA	15	NA	TRBJ2-3	CAWSVRLASTDTQYF	TGTGCCTGGAGTGTACGGCTAGCGAGCACAGATACGCAGTATTTT
TRBV9	NA	15	TRBD1	TRBJ1-6	CASSLTGTENSPLHF	TGTGCCAGCAGCCTAACGGGGACAGAGAATTCACCCCTCCACTTT
TRBV5-5	NA	16	NA	TRBJ1-5	CASSLTGGPGNQPQHF	TGTGCCAGCAGCTTGACCGGGGGGCCTGGCAATCAGCCCCAGCATTTT
TRBV4-1	NA	15	NA	TRBJ1-4	CASSQDGVSDEKLFF	TGCGCCAGCAGCCAAGATGGAGTGTCTGATGAAAAACTGTTTTTT
TRBV7-9	NA	12	NA	TRBJ1-2	CASSSGVVGYTF	TGTGCCAGCAGCTCAGGGGTGGTCGGCTACACCTTC
TRBV28	NA	13	TRBD1	TRBJ1-2	CASSRRTGRATTF	TGTGCCAGCAGCCGGAGGACAGGGAGGGCTACTACCTTC
TRBV5-4	NA	15	TRBD1	TRBJ2-3	CASSFPGQGADTQYF	TGTGCCAGCAGCTTCCCGGGACAGGGGGCGGATACGCAGTATTTT
TRBV15	NA	15	TRBD2	TRBJ2-5	CATSSEAGAEETQYF	TGTGCCACCAGCAGTGAAGCGGGGGCCGAGGAGACCCAGTACTTC
TRBV5-1	NA	14	TRBD1	TRBJ2-1	CASSEDRALNEQFF	TGCGCCAGCAGCGAGGACAGGGCTCTCAATGAGCAGTTCTTC
TRBV5-5	NA	16	NA	TRBJ1-1	CASSASEGGLNTEAFF	TGTGCCAGCAGCGCTTCTGAAGGAGGCCTGAACACTGAAGCTTTCTTT
TRBV5-1	NA	15	TRBD2	TRBJ2-1	CASSSPRGGSEEQFF	TGCGCCAGCAGCTCCCCTCGAGGCGGGAGCGAGGAGCAGTTCTTC
TRBV12-5	NA	14	NA	TRBJ1-1	CASGNSNKNTEAFF	TGTGCTAGTGGAAACAGCAATAAGAACACTGAAGCTTTCTTT
TRBV5-1	NA	14	TRBD1	TRBJ2-7	CASSGTGATFEQYF	TGCGCCAGCTCGGGGACAGGGGCTACCTTCGAGCAGTACTTC
TRBV7-2	NA	14	NA	TRBJ2-7	CASSLWWLSYEQYF	TGTGCCAGCAGCTTGTGGTGGCTCTCCTACGAGCAGTACTTC
TRBV28	NA	14	TRBD2	TRBJ2-7	CASSFRGGGYEQYF	TGTGCCAGTTCGTTTCGGGGGGGAGGGTACGAGCAGTACTTC
TRBV7-6	once	14	NA	TRBJ2-7	CASSLVEGTYEQYF	TGTGCCAGCAGCTTAGTAGAGGGTACCTACGAGCAGTACTTC
TRBV10-3	NA	14	NA	TRBJ2-4	CAISDHRAKNIQYF	TGTGCCATCAGTGACCACCGGGCCAAAAACATTCAGTACTTC
TRBV19	NA	13	NA	TRBJ1-5	CASSIVADQPQHF	TGTGCCAGTAGTATCGTAGCTGATCAGCCCCAGCATTTT
TRBV29-1	NA	11	NA	TRBJ2-7	CSVTRSHEQYF	TGCAGCGTTACCCGGTCCCACGAGCAGTACTTC
TRBV4-3	few	17	TRBD1	TRBJ1-4	CASSQEPPGQGVEKLFF	TGCGCCAGCAGCCAAGAGCCTCCGGGACAGGGTGTTGAAAAACTGTTTTTT
TRBV5-1	NA	14	NA	TRBJ2-1	CASSLGGPAGEQFF	TGCGCCAGCAGCTTGGGTGGCCCCGCAGGAGAGCAGTTCTTC
TRBV7-9	NA	14	TRBD1	TRBJ2-7	CASSGQGVPTEQYF	TGTGCCAGCAGCGGGCAGGGGGTTCCCACCGAGCAGTACTTC
TRBV5-4	few	16	NA	TRBJ1-4	CASSLGWGGTNEKLFF	TGTGCCAGCAGCTTGGGGTGGGGAGGAACTAATGAAAAACTGTTTTTT
TRBV28	NA	16	TRBD1	TRBJ1-4	CASSFQTGGRGEKLFF	TGTGCCAGCAGTTTCCAGACAGGGGGCAGAGGGGAAAAACTGTTTTTT
TRBV7-2	NA	15	NA	TRBJ2-5	CASSLASGEIETQYF	TGTGCCAGCAGCTTAGCCAGCGGAGAGATCGAGACCCAGTACTTC
TRBV5-4	many	15	NA	TRBJ2-3	CASSGRVGRTDTQYF	TGTGCCAGCTCGGGGAGAGTCGGCCGCACAGATACGCAGTATTTT
TRBV15	NA	14	TRBD1	TRBJ2-7	CATSLRQGSYEQYF	TGTGCCACCAGCCTTCGACAGGGGTCCTACGAGCAGTACTTC
TRBV9	NA	15	TRBD1	TRBJ2-7	CASSATGGTYLEQYF	TGTGCCAGCAGCGCAACAGGGGGGACCTACCTCGAGCAGTACTTC
TRBV28	NA	14	NA	TRBJ2-2	CASSVPGSVGELFF	TGTGCCAGCAGCGTCCCAGGTTCCGTCGGGGAGCTGTTTTTT
TRBV11-2	NA	15	TRBD2	TRBJ2-2	CASSFRASGHGELFF	TGTGCCAGCAGCTTTAGGGCTAGCGGCCACGGGGAGCTGTTTTTT
TRBV4-3	once	14	TRBD1	TRBJ1-4	CASSQDRGPVKLFF	TGCGCCAGCAGCCAAGATAGGGGGCCGGTAAAACTGTTTTTT
TRBV9	NA	14	NA	TRBJ1-1	CASSETGMNTEAFF	TGTGCCAGCAGCGAGACAGGTATGAACACTGAAGCTTTCTTT
TRBV9	NA	18	TRBD1	TRBJ1-2	CASSEGPGQAFHNYGYTF	TGTGCCAGCAGCGAAGGACCGGGACAGGCATTTCATAACTATGGCTACACCTTC
TRBV28	NA	13	NA	TRBJ2-7	CASRYPRGDEQYF	TGTGCCAGCAGATACCCTAGGGGCGACGAGCAGTACTTC
TRBV2	NA	15	NA	TRBJ1-3	CASSLDRRSGNTIYF	TGTGCCAGCAGCCTAGACAGACGCTCTGGAAACACCATATATTTT
TRBV9	NA	12	NA	TRBJ1-1	CASSVGGDEAFF	TGTGCCAGCAGCGTAGGCGGTGATGAAGCTTTCTTT
TRBV27	NA	14	TRBD2	TRBJ2-3	CASSFSGRADTQYF	TGTGCCAGCAGTTTCAGCGGGAGGGCAGATACGCAGTATTTT
TRBV6-6	few	12	NA	TRBJ1-2	CASSYARGGYTF	TGTGCCAGCAGTTACGCCAGAGGCGGCTACACCTTC
TRBV25-1	NA	16	NA	TRBJ2-1	CASSDIGSPSYNEQFF	TGTGCCAGCAGCGATATCGGGAGTCCTTCCTACAATGAGCAGTTCTTC
TRBV30	NA	14	NA	TRBJ1-2	CAWSADSGVRSYTF	TGTGCCTGGAGTGCGGACAGCGGTGTTAGGAGCTACACCTTC
TRBV7-2	NA	15	TRBD1	TRBJ1-2	CASSVSGQANYGYTF	TGTGCCAGCAGCGTCTCGGGACAGGCAAACTATGGCTACACCTTC
TRBV7-2	NA	13	NA	TRBJ1-1	CASSYPPSTEAFF	TGTGCCAGCAGCTACCCCCCGAGCACTGAAGCTTTCTTT
TRBV5-1	NA	11	NA	TRBJ2-7	CASSLGYEQYF	TGCGCCAGCAGCTTGGGGTACGAGCAGTACTTC
TRBV5-1	NA	13	NA	TRBJ1-6	CASSLARDSPLHF	TGCGCCAGCAGCTTGGCCAGGGATTCACCCCTCCACTTT
TRBV7-2	NA	14	TRBD2	TRBJ2-7	CASSLRLAGVEQYF	TGTGCCAGCAGCCTAAGACTAGCGGGAGTCGAGCAGTACTTC
TRBV7-9	NA	15	TRBD1	TRBJ1-2	CSSSLRTGDFYGYTF	TGTTCCAGCAGCTTGAGGACAGGGGACTTCTATGGCTACACCTTC